This is a list of T cell receptor beta chains from one sample in a study of human T cells and chemical hapten exposure. TCRdb recomputed calls from the RACE reads with MiXCR, one row per CDR3 protein. Here the sample spans some 49,000 distinct CDR3 sequences, 9.3% being singletons. The specimen comprised whole blood, sampled in connection with sensitization to the hapten diphenylcyclopropenone (DPC). These receptor sequences come from a woman aged 50 to 60 with alopecia areata. Some clones in this sample may be carry-over from other donors' samples. Each CDR3 is given with its conserved first and last residue. The D gene is left open where the match is weak. Expanded clones are given a class, and other clones once, few, many or no size at all.

TRBJ2-3 . TRBV7-6 many CASSLDSRTRGADTQYF TGTGCCAGCAGCTTAGATTCCCGGACCAGGGGCGCAGATACGCAGTATTTT
TRBJ1-1 TRBD1 TRBV30 many CAWSVQGQEETEAFF TGTGCCTGGAGCGTTCAGGGACAGGAGGAAACTGAAGCTTTCTTT
TRBJ2-3 . TRBV20-1 . CSARGRGSSTDTQYF TGCAGTGCTAGAGGGCGGGGCTCTAGCACAGATACGCAGTATTTT
TRBJ1-4 . TRBV20-1 . CSARDARTDHEKLFF TGCAGTGCTAGAGATGCCCGGACAGACCATGAAAAACTGTTTTTT
TRBJ2-6 . TRBV12-3/TRBV12-4 many CASRSNSGANVLTF TGTGCCAGCAGGTCGAACTCTGGGGCCAACGTCCTGACTTTC
TRBJ1-1 TRBD1 TRBV12-3/TRBV12-4 . CASRTDRGNTEAFF TGTGCCAGCAGAACAGACAGGGGGAACACTGAAGCTTTCTTT
TRBJ1-4 . TRBV7-8 many CASREKGATNEKLFF TGTGCCAGCAGGGAAAAAGGGGCAACTAATGAAAAACTGTTTTTT
TRBJ1-1 . TRBV6-6 many CASSYPAGVPAEAFF TGTGCCAGCAGTTACCCAGCCGGGGTTCCCGCTGAAGCTTTCTTT
TRBJ2-5 . TRBV29-1 few CSVEDPARAQETQYF TGCAGCGTTGAAGATCCGGCGAGGGCCCAAGAGACCCAGTACTTC
TRBJ1-5 . TRBV4-3 many CASSQDHRGNQPQHF TGCGCCAGCAGCCAAGATCACAGGGGCAATCAGCCCCAGCATTTT
TRBJ2-3 TRBD1 TRBV4-3 many CASSQDRDRGRWQSSTDTQYF TGCGCCAGCAGCCAAGACCGCGACAGGGGGCGATGGCAGAGTAGCACAGATACGCAGTATTTT
TRBJ1-3 . TRBV11-3 many CANTPRGPSTQHTIYF TGTGCCAACACTCCAAGGGGACCCTCGACCCAACACACCATATATTTT
TRBJ2-7 . TRBV11-2 many CASSFPGPSYEQYF TGTGCCAGCAGTTTTCCCGGGCCTTCCTACGAGCAGTACTTC
TRBJ2-1 . TRBV7-2 many CASSVQRNEQFF TGTGCCAGCAGCGTGCAAAGGAATGAGCAGTTCTTC
TRBJ1-1 . TRBV29-1 . CSGKEGNLNTEAFF TGCAGCGGCAAAGAGGGTAACCTGAACACTGAAGCTTTCTTT
TRBJ2-2 TRBD2 TRBV29-1 . CSGGLATGELFF TGCAGCGGCGGACTAGCGACCGGGGAGCTGTTTTTT
TRBJ2-1 . TRBV5-4 few CASSPRRDEQFF TGTGCCAGCAGCCCGAGGCGGGATGAGCAGTTCTTC
TRBJ2-1 TRBD2 TRBV6-4 many CASSPQAGVRGNEQFF TGTGCCAGCAGTCCCCAAGCGGGAGTCCGTGGTAATGAGCAGTTCTTC
TRBJ1-1 . TRBV2 many CASAGRAEAFF TGTGCCAGCGCAGGGAGAGCTGAAGCTTTCTTT
TRBJ1-5 . TRBV4-1 . CASSQAVTGSGNQPQHF TGCGCCAGCAGCCAAGCTGTGACGGGAAGCGGCAATCAGCCCCAGCATTTT
TRBJ1-5 . TRBV4-3 many CASSQGVVRGQGNQPQHF TGCGCCAGCAGCCAAGGGGTTGTCCGGGGGCAGGGCAATCAGCCCCAGCATTTT
TRBJ2-1 . TRBV20-1 few CSARRTSDEQFF TGCAGTGCAAGAAGAACTAGTGATGAGCAGTTCTTC
TRBJ2-3 . TRBV7-9 many CASSLRLADTQYF TGTGCCAGCAGCTTAAGACTTGCAGATACGCAGTATTTT
TRBJ2-3 TRBD2 TRBV29-1 many CSMGKAGGPGDTQYF TGCAGCATGGGGAAAGCGGGAGGGCCGGGAGATACGCAGTATTTT
TRBJ2-5 TRBD1 TRBV27 . CASSSWTGGGETQYF TGTGCCAGCAGTTCCTGGACAGGGGGCGGGGAGACCCAGTACTTC
TRBJ1-3 . TRBV4-3 many CASSQAGDGNTIYF TGCGCCAGCAGCCAAGCTGGGGACGGAAACACCATATATTTT
TRBJ2-7 . TRBV30 many CACTTGTRTFGAYEQYF TGTGCCTGTACAACCGGGACAAGGACCTTTGGTGCCTACGAGCAGTACTTC
TRBJ2-5 TRBD2 TRBV6-1 . CASSEGRARETQYF TGTGCCAGCAGTGAGGGGAGGGCCAGAGAGACCCAGTACTTC
TRBJ2-1 . TRBV18 many CASSRDDRSSYNEQFF TGTGCCAGCTCCCGAGATGACAGAAGCTCCTACAATGAGCAGTTCTTC
TRBJ1-5 . TRBV6-1 many CASSENHGNNQPQHF TGTGCCAGCAGTGAGAATCACGGGAACAATCAGCCCCAGCATTTT
TRBJ2-7 . TRBV7-9 many CASSSGTFTYEQYF TGTGCCAGCAGCTCCGGGACTTTTACCTACGAGCAGTACTTC
TRBJ2-3 . TRBV12-3/TRBV12-4 few CASRWGPTDTQYF TGTGCCAGCCGGTGGGGGCCCACAGATACGCAGTATTTT
TRBJ2-7 . TRBV19 . CASSIGVRYEQYF TGTGCCAGTAGTATTGGGGTCCGATACGAGCAGTACTTC